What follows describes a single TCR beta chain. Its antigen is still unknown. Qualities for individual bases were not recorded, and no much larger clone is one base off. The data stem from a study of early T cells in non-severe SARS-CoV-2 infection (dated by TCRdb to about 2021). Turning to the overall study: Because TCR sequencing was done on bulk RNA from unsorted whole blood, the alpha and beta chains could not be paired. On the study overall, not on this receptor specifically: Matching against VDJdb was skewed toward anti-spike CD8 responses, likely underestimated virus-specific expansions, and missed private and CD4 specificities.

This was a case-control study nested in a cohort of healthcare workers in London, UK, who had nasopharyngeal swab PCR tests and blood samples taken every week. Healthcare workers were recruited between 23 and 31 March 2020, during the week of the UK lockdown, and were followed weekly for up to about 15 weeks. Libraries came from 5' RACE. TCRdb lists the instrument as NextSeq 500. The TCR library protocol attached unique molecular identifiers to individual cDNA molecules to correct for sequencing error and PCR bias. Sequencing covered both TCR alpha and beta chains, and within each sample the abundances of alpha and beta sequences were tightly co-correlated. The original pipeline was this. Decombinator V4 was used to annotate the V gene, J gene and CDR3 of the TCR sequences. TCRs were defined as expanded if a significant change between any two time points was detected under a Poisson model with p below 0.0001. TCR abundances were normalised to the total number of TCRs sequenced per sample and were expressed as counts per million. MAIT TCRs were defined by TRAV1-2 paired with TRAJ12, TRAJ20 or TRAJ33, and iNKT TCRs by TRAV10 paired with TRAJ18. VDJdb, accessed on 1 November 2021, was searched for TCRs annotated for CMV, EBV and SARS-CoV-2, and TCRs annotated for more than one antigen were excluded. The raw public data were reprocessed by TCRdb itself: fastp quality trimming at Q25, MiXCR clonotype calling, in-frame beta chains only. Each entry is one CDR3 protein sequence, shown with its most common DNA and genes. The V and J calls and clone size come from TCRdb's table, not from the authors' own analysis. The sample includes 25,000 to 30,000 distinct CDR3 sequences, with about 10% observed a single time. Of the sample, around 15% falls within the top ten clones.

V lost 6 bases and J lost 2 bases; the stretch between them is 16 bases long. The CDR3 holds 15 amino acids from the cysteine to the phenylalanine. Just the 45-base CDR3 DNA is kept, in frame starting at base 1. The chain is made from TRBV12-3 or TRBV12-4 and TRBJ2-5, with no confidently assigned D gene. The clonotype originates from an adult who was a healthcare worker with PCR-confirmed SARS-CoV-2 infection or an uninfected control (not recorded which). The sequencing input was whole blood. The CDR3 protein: CASRSSEKRQETQYF. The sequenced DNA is TGTGCCAGCAGATCCTCAGAGAAACGGCAAGAGACCCAGTACTTC.